The 29 T cell receptor beta chains listed next were all sequenced from one sample in a study of blood T cell repertoires in COVID-19. Data came from immunoSEQ multiplex PCR; TCRdb stores just in-frame clones and leaves some out. The sample lists some 150,000 clones; about 90% were seen once. The sequencing sample was made of PBMCs or T cells enriched from blood (not recorded which). These receptors were collected from a human donor with acute COVID-19. The donor label of this sample is uncertain.

The gene calls are TRBV5-1 and TRBJ2-3; TRBD1 matches at 7 bases. The V gene end was trimmed by 4 bases and the J gene end by 2 bases; junction bases not matched to a gene: 4. The CDR3 loop spans 14 amino acids. CDR1 and CDR2 from the germline V gene are SGHRS and YFSETQ. In nucleotides, the CDR3 is TGCGCCAGCAGCGCGGACAGGTCCACAGATACGCAGTATTTT. Its protein product is CASSADRSTDTQYF.

The genes are TRBV30 and TRBJ1-2, with TRBD1 matching 9 bases. CDR1 and CDR2 from the germline V gene are GTSNPN and SVGIG (reference sequence). J was trimmed by 6 bases and V by 3 bases; bases with no gene match: 14. The CDR3 spans 16 residues. The CDR3 DNA reads TGTGCCTGGAGGCCACAACCGGGACAGGGTAGACATGGCTACACCTTC. This translates into CAWRPQPGQGRHGYTF.

CDR3 sequence: CASSPWTGIQETQYF. CDR3 sequence (DNA): TGCGCCAGCAGCCCATGGACAGGGATCCAAGAGACCCAGTACTTC. The gene calls are TRBV5-1 and TRBJ2-5, with 8 bases that match TRBD1. CDR1 is SGHRS, CDR2 YFSETQ, per germline. The CDR3 is made up of 15 amino acids. J was trimmed by 1 base and V by 4 bases; bases with no gene match: 6.

The chain links TRBV27 to TRBJ2-7, with a weak D call TRBD2 (5 bases). The V and J ends lost 5 bases and 2 bases respectively, with 10 bases between them. This CDR3 has 13 amino acids. Germline V gene sequence: CDR1 MNHEY, CDR2 SMNVEV (reference sequence). CDR3 region: CASSLGIPYEQYF. The CDR3 nucleotides read TGTGCCAGCAGTCTCGGGATTCCCTACGAGCAGTACTTC.

The CDR3 region is CASSQRGDRDYEQYF. In DNA, the CDR3 is TGCGCCAGCAGTCAACGGGGGGACAGGGACTACGAGCAGTACTTC. The rearrangement joins TRBV23-1 to TRBJ2-7, with 9 bases that match TRBD1. TRBV23-1 falls under the ORF class, with uncertain function. The CDR3 totals 15 residues. With V trimmed by 2 bases and J by 3 bases, 5 bases remained unmatched.

This chain links TRBV7-9 with TRBJ2-1; TRBD2 matches 11 bases. With 9 bases clipped from V and 4 bases from J, the junction kept 8 bases outside the gene matches. The CDR3 spans 15 residues. Germline CDR1 SEHNR, CDR2 FQNEAQ (reference sequence). The CDR3 DNA follows: TGTGCCAGTGTCATGGGACTAGCGGAATACAATGAGCAGTTCTTC. Amino acids: CASVMGLAEYNEQFF.

The chain links TRBV3-1 (or the pseudogene TRBV3-2) to TRBJ1-2; D possibly corresponds to TRBD1 (5 bases). V lost 4 bases and J 0 bases, leaving 9 bases between the germline ends. Germline lookup yields CDR1 LGHDT and CDR2 YNNKEL (reference sequence). The CDR3 loop spans 14 amino acids. In DNA, the CDR3 is TGTGCCAGCAGCCCGGGGGTCTCTAACTATGGCTACACCTTC. Translation gives CASSPGVSNYGYTF.

The chain links TRBV7-9 to TRBJ1-2; TRBD1 matches at 7 bases. V lost 5 bases, J lost 1 base, and 1 base stayed unmatched. There are 13 residues in the CDR3. The germline V gene encodes CDR1 SEHNR and CDR2 FQNEAQ (reference sequence). The CDR3 nucleotides are TGTGCCAGCAGCCGGGACAGTAACTATGGCTACACCTTC. Translating it yields CASSRDSNYGYTF.

V and J are TRBV5-4 and TRBJ2-4; TRBD1 matches 8 bases. Per germline, CDR1 SGHNT and CDR2 YYREEE (reference sequence). This CDR3 is 16 amino acids long. V lost 2 bases to trimming and J lost 1 base; unmatched junction nucleotides: 5. Here the CDR3 DNA reads TGTGCCAGCAGCTTTTGGCAGGGGGCGGCCAAAAACATTCAGTACTTC. Translating it yields CASSFWQGAAKNIQYF.

This chain links TRBV6-6 with TRBJ2-7, with 7 positions matching TRBD1. Germline assignment: CDR1 MNHNY and CDR2 SVGAGI (reference sequence). Losses at the gene ends were 4 bases for V and 4 bases for J; bases not matched to a gene: 1. CDR3 length: 12 residues. The CDR3 DNA follows: TGTGCCAGCAGTTCGGACAGGTACGAGCAGTACTTC. It codes for CASSSDRYEQYF.

This clone occurred a few times. This specimen includes other DNA sequences encoding the same CDR3. The V gene is TRBV7-9, the J gene TRBJ2-5; the D gene is possibly TRBD2 (6 bases). This CDR3 comprises 13 residues. The germline gives CDR1 SEHNR, CDR2 FQNEAQ (reference sequence). The germline V and J ends were trimmed by 5 bases and 5 bases, with 12 bases remaining between them. The CDR3 bases are TGTGCCAGCAGCCCAACTAGCCGGGAGACCCAGTACTTC. Its translation: CASSPTSRETQYF.

A single count supports this clone. V gene TRBV7-8 combines with J gene TRBJ1-6; D gene uncertain. The CDR3 contains 12 residues. Looked up from germline, CDR1 is SGHVS and CDR2 is FQNEAQ. V lost 5 bases to trimming and J lost 4 bases, with 3 bases between them. In nucleotides, the CDR3 is TGTGCCAGCAGCCCTTATAATTCACCCCTCCACTTT. This codes for CASSPYNSPLHF.

The V call is TRBV12-3 or TRBV12-4, the J call TRBJ1-1; D unclear. V was cut by 4 bases and J by 7 bases, with 7 bases left in between. The CDR3 has 11 amino acids. As DNA, the CDR3 is TGTGCCAGCAGTTCCGCGGATGAAGCTTTCTTT. Translating it yields CASSSADEAFF.

This chain links TRBV7-9 with TRBJ1-1, with 9 bases aligning to TRBD1. Trimming took 4 bases from V and 3 from J; bases not matched to a gene: 9. CDR1 and CDR2 (germline): SEHNR, FQNEAQ (reference sequence). The length of the CDR3 is 16 residues. CDR3 sequence (DNA): TGTGCCAGCAGCTCCTACAGGGGGCCAGGAGACACTGAAGCTTTCTTT. Translation: CASSSYRGPGDTEAFF.

The chain carries TRBV5-1 and TRBJ2-3; 8 nucleotides agree with TRBD2. Looked up from germline, CDR1 is SGHRS and CDR2 is YFSETQ. The CDR3 covers 16 residues. Unmatched junction bases numbered 7, after V lost 4 bases and J lost 0 bases. The CDR3 DNA follows: TGCGCCAGCAGCCTTCTAGCGGGTGCCAGCACAGATACGCAGTATTTT. As protein: CASSLLAGASTDTQYF.

The V gene is TRBV19, the J gene TRBJ1-1, with D uncertain. CDR1 is LNHDA, CDR2 SQIVND, per germline (reference sequence). The germline V and J ends were trimmed by 5 bases and 4 bases, with 11 bases remaining between them. CDR3 size: 13 residues. The CDR3 nucleotides are TGTGCCAGTAGTGTTCCGACGGGCACTGAAGCTTTCTTT. This translates into CASSVPTGTEAFF.

This sequence joins TRBV3-1 (or the pseudogene TRBV3-2) and TRBJ2-3; no clear D. CDR3 length: 12 amino acids. Germline V gene sequence: CDR1 LGHDT, CDR2 YNNKEL (reference sequence). The ends were cut back, 1 base at V and 8 bases at J, with 7 bases in the middle. DNA for the CDR3: TGTGCCAGCAGCCAAGGGCTCGTTACGCAGTATTTT. Translated, it gives CASSQGLVTQYF.

The chain employs TRBV5-1 and TRBJ2-1; 9 bases match TRBD2. Trimming cost V 3 bases and J 3 bases; bases outside gene matches: 4. Germline CDR1 reads SGHRS; CDR2 reads YFSETQ. The CDR3 has 15 amino acids. The CDR3 protein is CASSSTSGYYNEQFF. In DNA form, the CDR3 reads TGCGCCAGCAGCTCGACTAGCGGTTACTACAATGAGCAGTTCTTC. The full variable domain, with the rest looked up from reference TRBV5-1 and TRBJ2-1, is KAGVTQTPRYLIKTRGQQVTLSCSPISGHRSVSWYQQTPGQGLQFLFEYFSETQRNKGNFPGRFSGRQFSNSRSEMNVSTLELGDSALYLCASSSTSGYYNEQFFGPGTRLTVL.

J is TRBJ2-7 and V is TRBV4-1; the match to TRBD1 covers 7 bases. The CDR3 length is 16 residues. Germline CDR1 is MGHRA and CDR2 is YSYEKL. Trimming removed 0 bases from V and 0 bases from J; junction bases left unmatched: 5. The CDR3 region has the DNA TGCGCCAGCAGCCAAGATTTGAGGGGGCCCTCCTACGAGCAGTACTTC. Its protein is CASSQDLRGPSYEQYF.

V usage is TRBV7-2 and J usage is TRBJ2-3, with 7 bases aligning to TRBD2. Unmatched junction bases numbered 8, after V lost 3 bases and J lost 2 bases. This CDR3 is built from 16 residues. Germline lookup yields CDR1 SGHTA and CDR2 FQGNSA. The CDR3 DNA sequence: TGTGCCAGCAGCTTGCGGATGGGGGGGGACACAGATACGCAGTATTTT. Translated: CASSLRMGGDTDTQYF.

This clone was picked up one time. The rearrangement links TRBV18 to TRBJ2-3; TRBD1 might be the D (5 bases). CDR3 length equals 15 residues. Germline V CDR1 and CDR2: KGHSH, LQKENI. Trimming cost V 1 base and J 0 bases, with 8 bases left between them. CDR3 in DNA: TGTGCCAGCTCACCACAGGGGTCTAGCACAGATACGCAGTATTTT. Translated: CASSPQGSSTDTQYF.

The chain employs TRBV30 and TRBJ2-5; 8 nucleotides match TRBD2. The germline CDR1 and CDR2 sequences are GTSNPN and SVGIG (reference sequence). The CDR3 totals 14 residues. V shed 2 bases and J 3 bases; nucleotides not matched to a gene: 5. Written as DNA, the CDR3 is TGTGCCTGGAGTAGACCGGGGGGGAAAGAGACCCAGTACTTC. This sequence encodes CAWSRPGGKETQYF.

V and J are TRBV14 and TRBJ2-1; TRBD2 aligns across 12 bases. Per the germline V gene, CDR1 is SGHDN and CDR2 is FVKESK. V was clipped by 4 bases and J by 4 bases; unmatched bases: 2. The CDR3 is 15 amino acids. CDR3 nucleotides: TGTGCCAGCAGCCGAGGGACTAGCGGGTACAATGAGCAGTTCTTC. Its translation: CASSRGTSGYNEQFF.

V gene TRBV18 combines with J gene TRBJ1-6, with 9 bases matching TRBD1. Per germline, CDR1 KGHSH and CDR2 LQKENI. Unmatched junction bases numbered 7, after V lost 6 bases and J lost 7 bases. The CDR3 spans 15 residues. The CDR3 protein is CASSTGTGHNSPLHF. The CDR3 region has the DNA TGTGCCAGCTCTACCGGGACAGGGCACAATTCACCCCTCCACTTT.

This chain uses TRBV6-1 with TRBJ2-7, with 10 bases that match TRBD1. The CDR3 has 24 residues. Germline V gives CDR1 MNHNS, CDR2 SASEGT. After removal of 0 bases from V and 5 bases from J, the junction contained 31 bases not matched to a gene. CDR3 sequence reads: CASSEAQREFFGTGEWGSPNEQYF. In DNA, the CDR3 is TGTGCCAGCAGTGAAGCGCAGCGGGAGTTTTTCGGGACAGGGGAATGGGGATCCCCTAACGAGCAGTACTTC.

The V gene is TRBV7-2, the J gene TRBJ2-5, with D maybe TRBD1 (6 bases). Trimming took off 5 bases at V and 3 bases at J, with 10 bases between the two ends. Germline CDR1 reads SGHTA; CDR2 reads FQGNSA. This CDR3 is built from 13 residues. The CDR3 region has the DNA TGTGCCAGCAGCCCGGGACAAGAAGAGACCCAGTACTTC. This encodes CASSPGQEETQYF.

V usage is TRBV3-1 (or the pseudogene TRBV3-2) and J usage is TRBJ1-6; no definite D call. This CDR3 is built from 15 residues. The V end lost 0 bases, the J end lost 7 bases, and 10 bases lay between the germline ends. Germline loops: CDR1 LGHDT, CDR2 YNNKEL (reference sequence). The CDR3 spells CASSQDPLGNSPLHF. CDR3 bases: TGTGCCAGCAGCCAAGATCCACTCGGGAATTCACCCCTCCACTTT.

In its sample, this clone was seen once. This chain uses TRBV9 with TRBJ2-7; the D gene is possibly TRBD2 (5 bases). Germline-derived CDR1 and CDR2 are SGDLS and YYNGEE. The CDR3 spans 15 residues. Trimming removed 0 bases from V and 3 bases from J, with 13 bases in between. CDR3 nucleotides: TGTGCCAGCAGCGTAGGAGGGTCCGAGCTCTACGAGCAGTACTTC. This gives the protein CASSVGGSELYEQYF.

The V gene is TRBV30, the J gene TRBJ1-5; D not certain. V was trimmed by 2 bases and J by 3 bases, leaving 11 bases between them. This CDR3 comprises 14 residues. Germline V CDR1 and CDR2: GTSNPN, SVGIG (reference sequence). Here the CDR3 reads CAWSTGSPNQPQHF. The CDR3 DNA reads as TGTGCCTGGAGTACGGGGAGCCCCAATCAGCCCCAGCATTTT.